The 2 T cell receptor beta chains below come from one sample, sequenced in a study of cytomegalovirus exposure and HLA in healthy donors. With 60 Vbeta and 13 Jbeta primers, the PCR was carried out. The protocol was immunoSEQ multiplex PCR, while the TCRdb copy is restricted to in-frame clones and leaves out a portion. This sample carries approximately 290,000 clones, 75% to 85% of them seen once, and the ten largest clones take about 0.3%. The material sequenced was PBMCs. The source of these receptors is a girl aged 2-15 years in good health and CMV-seronegative.

V usage is TRBV28 and J usage is TRBJ2-3, with 10 bases fitting TRBD2. J was trimmed by 2 bases and V by 7 bases; bases with no gene match: 6. Germline V gives CDR1 MDHEN, CDR2 SYDVKM. The length of the CDR3 is 15 residues. CDR3 in DNA: TGTGCCAGCAAAGCCCTAGCGGGGGTCACAGATACGCAGTATTTT. This gives the protein CASKALAGVTDTQYF.

The chain has TRBV27 and TRBJ1-6; TRBD1 is a possible D gene (5 bases). There are 15 residues in the CDR3. Trimming pared 5 bases from V and 6 bases from J, leaving 14 bases between. Germline values: CDR1 MNHEY, CDR2 SMNVEV (reference sequence). In DNA form, the CDR3 reads TGTGCCAGCAGTCCCCGGGGGGGTCGTAATTCACCCCTCCACTTT. The encoded protein is CASSPRGGRNSPLHF.